These 22 T cell receptor beta chains share one sample of origin, sequenced in a study of T-cell memory formation after mild COVID-19. TCRdb ran MiXCR on the 5' RACE reads and lists one entry per CDR3 protein. The data hold around 450,000 distinct CDR3 sequences, with 20% observed a single time. Sequencing was carried out using PBMCs or a T cell subset sorted from them (not recorded which). The receptors were gathered from an adult woman who had mild COVID-19 (a few samples of this study predate the infection). Cell type and time point are not known.

There are a few counts of this clonotype. The chain carries TRBV4-1 and TRBJ2-7, with 14 nucleotides matching TRBD2. The germline gives CDR1 MGHRA, CDR2 YSYEKL. Losses at the gene ends were 1 base for V and 7 bases for J; bases not matched to a gene: 3. The CDR3 extends over 15 amino acids. Here the CDR3 DNA reads TGCGCCAGCAGCCAAGGACTAGCGGGGGGGCTTGAGCAGTACTTC. Its translation: CASSQGLAGGLEQYF.

As regards this clonotype: A clone one base away is much larger, so this may be a read error. The chain combines TRBV7-3 with TRBJ2-1, with 10 bases lining up with TRBD2. Germline V CDR1 and CDR2: SGHTA, FQGTGA. The CDR3 runs to 15 residues. The CDR3 nucleotides are TGTGCCAGCAGGTTAAGCGGGGGGGCCTACAATGAGCAGTTCTTC. It codes for CASRLSGGAYNEQFF.

The V gene is TRBV7-9, the J gene TRBJ2-3; 10 bases line up with TRBD1. CDR3 length: 15 amino acids. After removal of 5 bases from V and 5 bases from J, the junction contained 7 bases not matched to a gene. CDR1 SEHNR and CDR2 FQNEAQ come from the germline V gene (reference sequence). The DNA for the CDR3 is TGTGCCAGCAGCATAAAGACAGGGGGCATAGATACGCAGTATTTT. It yields the protein CASSIKTGGIDTQYF.

This chain connects TRBV10-3 to TRBJ2-3; D is unclear. CDR3 length: 15 amino acids. Germline assignment: CDR1 ENHRY and CDR2 SYGVKD. V lost 5 bases and J lost 5, with 17 bases in between. CDR3 protein: CAISPSWLAKDTQYF. DNA of the CDR3: TGTGCCATCAGTCCCTCGTGGTTGGCGAAAGATACGCAGTATTTT.

This clonotype came up many times. The chain couples TRBV27 to TRBJ2-7; D may be TRBD1 (6 bases). This CDR3 region has 13 residues. Germline assignment: CDR1 MNHEY and CDR2 SMNVEV (reference sequence). V was pared by 3 bases and J by 6 bases, with 12 bases between. CDR3 coding DNA: TGTGCCAGCAGTTTGCAGGGGACGGGCGAGCAGTACTTC. Amino acid sequence: CASSLQGTGEQYF.

The chain is built from TRBV5-1 and TRBJ2-1; D tentatively fits TRBD1 or TRBD2 (5 bases each). Deletions cut 4 bases from V and 5 bases from J, with 13 bases between. The CDR3 has 14 residues. Germline CDR1 is SGHRS and CDR2 is YFSETQ. The CDR3 DNA sequence: TGCGCCAGCAGCCCGGGACGGACCCACAATGAGCAGTTCTTC. It translates to CASSPGRTHNEQFF.

This clonotype was counted only a few times. V and J are TRBV9 and TRBJ2-7, with D unclear. V was cut by 0 bases and J by 4 bases, with 11 bases left in between. There are 14 residues in the CDR3. Germline V gives CDR1 SGDLS, CDR2 YYNGEE. The CDR3 spells CASSVGDTRYEQYF. In nucleotides, the CDR3 is TGTGCCAGCAGCGTAGGAGACACACGGTACGAGCAGTACTTC.

The rearrangement uses TRBV30 and TRBJ2-7; no firm D call. The CDR3 loop spans 11 amino acids. Germline CDR1 and CDR2: GTSNPN and SVGIG (reference sequence). V lost 2 bases and J 4 bases, leaving 6 bases between the germline ends. The CDR3 sequence: CAWSLRYEQYF. The DNA of the CDR3 is TGTGCCTGGAGTCTCCGATACGAGCAGTACTTC.

The rearrangement links TRBV5-4 to TRBJ2-2; D possibly corresponds to TRBD1 (6 bases). The CDR3 consists of 15 residues. Trimming cost V 4 bases and J 1 base, with 11 bases left between them. Germline-derived CDR1 and CDR2 are SGHNT and YYREEE (reference sequence). The CDR3 loop is CASSTGIENTGELFF. CDR3 DNA sequence: TGTGCCAGCAGCACAGGGATAGAGAACACCGGGGAGCTGTTTTTT.

The V and J genes are TRBV18 and TRBJ1-6; D not resolved. V lost 4 bases, J lost 5 bases, and 9 bases lay in between. The CDR3 contains 14 residues. Germline V gene data show CDR1 as KGHSH and CDR2 as LQKENI. CDR3 in amino acids: CASSLNRDNSPLHF. For the CDR3, the DNA is TGTGCCAGCTCACTTAACAGAGATAATTCACCCCTCCACTTT. Variable domain in full (rest from reference TRBV18 and TRBJ1-6): NAGVMQNPRHLVRRRGQEARLRCSPMKGHSHVYWYRQLPEEGLKFMVYLQKENIIDESGMPKERFSAEFPKEGPSILRIQQVVRGDSAAYFCASSLNRDNSPLHFGNGTRLTVT.

This clonotype was seen a few times. The CDR3 nucleotides read TGTGCCAGCAGTGAAGGCAGGAGGAGAGGTGAAAAACTGTTTTTT. This sequence encodes CASSEGRRRGEKLFF. This chain uses TRBV2 with TRBJ1-4; D call uncertain. Trimming pared 1 base from V and 7 bases from J, leaving 13 bases between. This CDR3 spans 15 amino acids. The germline gives CDR1 SNHLY, CDR2 FYNNEI.

This CDR3 reads CASSPLDGANVLTF. Written as DNA, the CDR3 is TGTGCCAGCAGTCCCCTAGACGGGGCCAACGTCCTGACTTTC. This sequence joins TRBV12-3 or TRBV12-4 and TRBJ2-6; D is undetermined. V was cut by 5 bases and J by 4 bases, with 9 bases left in between. This CDR3 region has 14 residues.

The chain couples TRBV6-1 to TRBJ2-1, with D perhaps assigned TRBD1 or TRBD2 (5 bases each). Germline V gene data show CDR1 as MNHNS and CDR2 as SASEGT. This CDR3 comprises 16 residues. Deletions cut 4 bases from V and 3 bases from J, with 16 bases between. CDR3 nucleotides: TGTGCCAGCAGTGTCTCCGGGGCCCTGCGCTACAATGAGCAGTTCTTC. Amino acid sequence: CASSVSGALRYNEQFF.

CDR3 sequence reads: CASSLGVETRAYNEQFF. CDR3 DNA sequence: TGTGCCAGCAGCTTAGGAGTGGAGACACGGGCTTACAATGAGCAGTTCTTC. This chain uses TRBV11-2 with TRBJ2-1, with no clear D. Germline V lookup: CDR1 SGHAT, CDR2 FQNNGV. The length of the CDR3 is 17 residues. V was clipped by 1 base and J by 4 bases, with 17 bases between them.

This clonotype was seen more than once but under ten times. The chain employs TRBV7-2 and TRBJ1-6; D is perhaps TRBD1 (5 bases). The CDR3 consists of 15 residues. V was trimmed by 2 bases and J by 7 bases, leaving 12 bases between them. Germline V lookup: CDR1 SGHTA, CDR2 FQGNSA. In DNA form, the CDR3 reads TGTGCCAGCAGCTTACGGGGGGGTGTGAATTCACCCCTCCACTTT. It is translated as CASSLRGGVNSPLHF.

The chain joins TRBV7-2 to TRBJ2-7; 7 bases fit TRBD2. Germline V gene data show CDR1 as SGHTA and CDR2 as FQGNSA. Losses at the gene ends were 3 bases for V and 6 bases for J; bases not matched to a gene: 17. The CDR3 covers 17 residues. CDR3: CASSFQTPGLVGSEQYF. CDR3 bases: TGTGCCAGCAGCTTCCAAACCCCCGGACTAGTGGGCTCCGAGCAGTACTTC. Complete variable domain (other parts from reference TRBV7-2 and TRBJ2-7): GAGVSQSPSNKVTEKGKDVELRCDPISGHTALYWYRQSLGQGLEFLIYFQGNSAPDKSGLPSDRFSAERTGGSVSTLTIQRTQQEDSAVYLCASSFQTPGLVGSEQYFGPGTRLTVT.

This clonotype appeared a few times. The V gene is TRBV27, the J gene TRBJ1-2; possibly TRBD1 for D (6 bases). The CDR3 extends over 14 amino acids. Germline CDR1 is MNHEY and CDR2 is SMNVEV (reference sequence). Trimming pared 3 bases from V and 7 bases from J, leaving 15 bases between. The CDR3 sequence is CASSFLSGVGGYTF. The CDR3 nucleotides are TGTGCCAGCAGTTTCCTTTCAGGGGTTGGTGGCTACACCTTC.

In DNA form, the CDR3 reads TGCGCCAGCAGCCTTCGAGTCACAGGGAGCACCGGGGAGCTGTTTTTT. Its translation is CASSLRVTGSTGELFF. The rearrangement uses TRBV4-3 and TRBJ2-2; tentative D call: TRBD1 (6 bases). V dropped 4 bases and J dropped 4 bases, with 16 bases sitting between them. The V gene's germline CDR1 is LGHNA and CDR2 YSLEER. This CDR3 contains 16 residues.

This clonotype has a handful of counts. The chain recombines TRBV25-1 with TRBJ2-7, with 7 positions matching TRBD1. The ends lost 2 bases at V and 6 bases at J; junction bases unmatched: 10. The CDR3 consists of 15 residues. Germline CDR1 is MGHDK and CDR2 is SYGVNS. For the CDR3, the DNA is TGTGCCAGCAGTGAAGGAAGGGGGCGAGTGAGCGAGCAGTACTTC. Translated, it gives CASSEGRGRVSEQYF.

The gene calls are TRBV27 and TRBJ2-7; 8 bases match TRBD1. Per the germline V gene, CDR1 is MNHEY and CDR2 is SMNVEV (reference sequence). CDR3 length: 15 residues. Losses at the gene ends were 5 bases for V and 3 bases for J; bases not matched to a gene: 9. CDR3 sequence (DNA): TGTGCCAGCAGTATCGGACAGGGTCAGGTCTACGAGCAGTACTTC. Its protein product is CASSIGQGQVYEQYF.

This sequence joins TRBV27 and TRBJ1-5; D is undetermined. This CDR3 spans 10 amino acids. V lost 8 bases, J lost 7 bases, and 6 bases lay in between. CDR1 and CDR2 (germline): MNHEY, SMNVEV (reference sequence). CDR3 in DNA: TGTGCCAGCGGGCGGCAGCCCCAGCATTTT. Its protein product is CASGRQPQHF.

The chain joins TRBV7-8 to TRBJ2-4, with D uncertain. The CDR3 totals 15 residues. Between the trimmed V and J ends, which lost 2 bases and 2 bases, there was a span of 10 bases. Germline V gene data show CDR1 as SGHVS and CDR2 as FQNEAQ. CDR3: CASSLNSWPKNIQYF. CDR3 DNA: TGTGCCAGCAGCTTAAATAGTTGGCCCAAAAACATTCAGTACTTC.